This entry concerns a single TCR beta chain. Its antigen is not known. The entry originates in a study of T cell responses to AZD1222 COVID-19 vaccine. Regarding the study as a whole: Distributed over spike, vaccine-associated CD4 TCRs predominated at 160-218 and 743-854. Possibly, clonal diversity was underestimated; donors were largely white British and included more females. Sampling that yielded the repertoires occurred only after the peak T cell response. The study reported that nearly half of spike-specific TCRs target unmutated variant regions.

The assay was immunoSEQ multiplex PCR, and TCRdb's table has in-frame clones only and misses some. The sample includes 180,000 or so clones, approximately 90% of them seen just once. The sequence was obtained from an adult who received the AZD1222 COVID-19 vaccine. The material was peripheral blood, obtained 28 days after the second AZD1222 dose.

The CDR3, as DNA: TGTGCCAGCAGCAGTAGCGGGAGTAGGTCAGATACGCAGTATTTT. As protein: CASSSSGSRSDTQYF. The chain has TRBV7-9 and TRBJ2-3; 9 nucleotides agree with TRBD2. J was trimmed by 4 bases and V by 5 bases; bases with no gene match: 7. Per the germline V gene, CDR1 is SEHNR and CDR2 is FQNEAQ (reference sequence). This CDR3 is built from 15 residues.